A single sample is the source of the 4 T cell receptor beta chains below, sequenced in a study of T-cell reconstitution after alpha-beta-depleted transplantation in children. Unique molecular identifiers were used in preparing the TCRbeta library. TCRdb itself ran the PCR reads through MiXCR, one entry per CDR3 protein. This table has 200,000 to 250,000 distinct CDR3 sequences, roughly 8.2% appearing once. The sample consisted of PBMCs, mostly from graft donor cells, taken 180 days after TCRalphabeta/CD19-depleted stem cell transplant. The receptors here all came from a male patient aged 10 to 17 who had a stem cell transplant for acute lymphoblastic leukemia, so the T cells may come from the graft donor.

This sequence joins TRBV14 and TRBJ2-1; D remains ambiguous. The CDR3 totals 13 residues. Trimming shortened V by 3 bases and J by 3 bases, and 6 bases separated the two germline ends. Germline CDR1 SGHDN, CDR2 FVKESK. The CDR3 loop reads CASSQQGYNEQFF. DNA for the CDR3: TGTGCCAGCAGCCAGCAAGGCTACAATGAGCAGTTCTTC.

This clonotype was counted ten times or more. V gene TRBV20-1 combines with J gene TRBJ1-4; D unclear. This CDR3 spans 13 amino acids. Germline loops: CDR1 DFQATT, CDR2 SNEGSKA (reference sequence). V was pared by 2 bases and J by 10 bases, with 14 bases between. The CDR3 sequence is CSARMPVEGKLFF. CDR3 sequence (DNA): TGCAGTGCTAGAATGCCAGTTGAGGGAAAACTGTTTTTT.

This clonotype was found many times. The chain combines TRBV28 with TRBJ2-6; D unclear. Germline-derived CDR1 and CDR2 are MDHEN and SYDVKM. This CDR3 region has 15 residues. Between the trimmed V and J ends, which lost 2 bases and 0 bases, there was a span of 5 bases. In DNA, the CDR3 is TGTGCCAGCAGTTTACAGCCCTCTGGGGCCAACGTCCTGACTTTC. Its translation: CASSLQPSGANVLTF.

This clonotype was observed many times. This chain uses TRBV28 with TRBJ2-3; 8 nucleotides agree with TRBD2. The CDR3 contains 12 residues. The V gene's germline CDR1 is MDHEN and CDR2 SYDVKM. The CDR3 loop is CAVSGGTDTQYF. CDR3 nucleotide sequence: TGTGCGGTTAGCGGGGGCACAGATACGCAGTATTTT.